The 16 T cell receptor beta chains given below trace back to one sample, sequenced in a study of T cell responses to AZD1222 COVID-19 vaccine. Some clones are missing from TCRdb's copy, which holds only in-frame ones; the method was immunoSEQ multiplex PCR. Of some 140,000 clones listed, around 90% were seen once; the top ten hold about 6%. This specimen was peripheral blood, taken 28 days after the second AZD1222 dose. Receptors originate from an adult who received the AZD1222 COVID-19 vaccine.

The V call is TRBV20-1, the J call TRBJ1-6; 8 bases line up with TRBD1. After removal of 3 bases from V and 9 bases from J, the junction contained 13 bases not matched to a gene. Per germline, CDR1 DFQATT and CDR2 SNEGSKA (reference sequence). The CDR3 has 16 amino acids. The CDR3 here is CSASSSGGIMSSPLHF. In DNA, the CDR3 is TGCAGTGCTAGTTCATCAGGGGGCATTATGAGTTCACCCCTCCACTTT.

The V call is TRBV29-1, the J call TRBJ1-1; D may be TRBD1 (6 bases). The CDR3 extends over 12 amino acids. V dropped 7 bases and J dropped 4 bases, with 13 bases sitting between them. From germline, CDR1 is SQVTM and CDR2 ANQGSEA. DNA for the CDR3: TGCAGCGGCGGACAGATGGGCACTGAAGCTTTCTTT. Amino acids: CSGGQMGTEAFF.

The chain has TRBV7-3 and TRBJ1-2; no clear D. Trimming stripped 5 bases from V and 8 bases from J, with 15 bases between. Looked up from germline, CDR1 is SGHTA and CDR2 is FQGTGA. The CDR3 contains 13 residues. The CDR3 region has the DNA TGTGCCAGCAGCCCTAATCCGGGCTTCGGCTACACCTTC. Translation: CASSPNPGFGYTF.

The V gene is TRBV19, the J gene TRBJ1-2; 8 nucleotides align to TRBD1. V lost 5 bases to trimming and J lost 8 bases; unmatched junction nucleotides: 13. The germline gives CDR1 LNHDA, CDR2 SQIVND (reference sequence). This CDR3 contains 15 residues. The CDR3 loop reads CASSLTGAAGGGYTF. CDR3 sequence (DNA): TGTGCCAGTAGTTTGACAGGGGCCGCCGGGGGAGGCTACACCTTC.

Details on this clone: Other DNA sequences in this specimen translate into the identical CDR3. J is TRBJ1-5 and V is TRBV19; 10 bases agree with TRBD1. Germline V CDR1 and CDR2: LNHDA, SQIVND (reference sequence). The V gene end was trimmed by 4 bases and the J gene end by 7 bases; junction bases not matched to a gene: 4. The CDR3 runs 14 residues. The CDR3: CASSTTGGGQPQHF. DNA for the CDR3: TGTGCCAGTAGTACGACAGGGGGCGGGCAGCCCCAGCATTTT.

The gene calls are TRBV28 and TRBJ2-1; 13 bases align to TRBD2. CDR1 and CDR2 from the germline V gene are MDHEN and SYDVKM. The J segment lost 7 bases and the V segment lost 5 bases, leaving 14 bases of the junction unmatched. This CDR3 region has 18 residues. CDR3 sequence (DNA): TGTGCCAGCAGTCCAGCCCTGAAACTAGCGGGAGGGAGGAATGAGCAGTTCTTC. Its translation is CASSPALKLAGGRNEQFF.

The rearrangement joins TRBV6-5 to TRBJ2-1; D not certain. V was clipped by 6 bases and J by 2 bases, with 5 bases between them. The CDR3 contains 12 residues. Germline CDR1 reads MNHEY; CDR2 reads SVGAGI. CDR3 protein: CASSVPYNEQFF. The DNA for the CDR3 is TGTGCCAGCAGCGTACCCTACAATGAGCAGTTCTTC.

This clone came up once. V is TRBV28 and J is TRBJ2-7; no reliable D call. V was trimmed by 3 bases and J by 0 bases, leaving 12 bases between them. Germline V lookup: CDR1 MDHEN, CDR2 SYDVKM. CDR3 length equals 15 residues. The CDR3 DNA follows: TGTGCCAGCAGTTTGGCTGGGCGGAGCTCCTACGAGCAGTACTTC. Translation gives CASSLAGRSSYEQYF.

The V and J genes are TRBV19 and TRBJ1-2; D is ambiguous. Germline values: CDR1 LNHDA, CDR2 SQIVND (reference sequence). The V gene lost 7 bases and the J gene lost 8 bases, with 11 bases spanning the gap. The CDR3 totals 11 residues. The CDR3 loop reads CASTTGWGYTF. The CDR3 DNA reads as TGTGCCAGTACCACCGGGTGGGGCTACACCTTC.

The J gene is TRBJ1-6, the V gene TRBV6-6; the match to TRBD1 covers 11 bases. The V gene end was trimmed by 0 bases and the J gene end by 10 bases; junction bases not matched to a gene: 2. The CDR3 spans 15 residues. The germline gives CDR1 MNHNY, CDR2 SVGAGI (reference sequence). The CDR3 DNA reads TGTGCCAGCAGTTACTCGAGGACAGGGGGCTCACCCCTCCACTTT. Translated, it gives CASSYSRTGGSPLHF.

Only one count was recorded for this clone. V is TRBV6-4 and J is TRBJ2-5, with 10 bases matching TRBD2. The CDR3 length is 16 residues. Germline loops: CDR1 MRHNA, CDR2 SNTAGT. The J segment lost 5 bases and the V segment lost 4 bases, leaving 10 bases of the junction unmatched. The CDR3 DNA sequence: TGTGCCAGCAGTGCCCGAGCGGGGGGGGCTTTGGAGACCCAGTACTTC. This gives the protein CASSARAGGALETQYF.

The chain joins TRBV9 to TRBJ1-6, with no clear D. Germline CDR1 is SGDLS and CDR2 is YYNGEE. The CDR3 spans 15 residues. V was trimmed by 0 bases and J by 5 bases, leaving 9 bases between them. The DNA for the CDR3 is TGTGCCAGCAGCGTAGAAGGCTTCAATAATTCACCCCTCCACTTT. Translation gives CASSVEGFNNSPLHF.

The CDR3 DNA is TGTGCCAGCAGCCTCGGGACTAGCGGCAATTCCTACGAGCAGTACTTC. Translated: CASSLGTSGNSYEQYF. The V and J genes are TRBV14 and TRBJ2-7; 11 bases map to TRBD2. Germline trimming cut 4 bases from V and 1 base from J; bases unmatched to any gene: 6. Germline CDR1 reads SGHDN; CDR2 reads FVKESK. The CDR3 totals 16 residues.

This rearrangement joins TRBV11-2 to TRBJ2-7, with 12 bases identical to TRBD1. J gave up 6 bases and V 7 bases, and 4 bases lay outside the gene matches. Germline V gives CDR1 SGHAT, CDR2 FQNNGV. The CDR3 is 13 residues long. Here the CDR3 DNA reads TGTGCCAGCAACCGGGACAGGGGGCCCGAGCAGTACTTC. The encoded protein is CASNRDRGPEQYF.

The V gene is TRBV12-3 or TRBV12-4, the J gene TRBJ2-7; D uncertain. This CDR3 region has 12 residues. V lost 6 bases and J lost 6, with 12 bases in between. CDR3 sequence: CASRSGPLEQYF. The DNA for the CDR3 is TGTGCCAGCAGGTCCGGGCCCCTCGAGCAGTACTTC.

The gene calls are TRBV18 and TRBJ2-1; TRBD2 matches 11 bases. V was clipped by 2 bases and J by 6 bases; unmatched bases: 6. In germline, CDR1 is KGHSH, CDR2 LQKENI. The CDR3 totals 16 residues. The CDR3 region is CASSPYISGRANEQFF. CDR3 DNA sequence: TGTGCCAGCTCACCATATATTAGCGGGAGGGCCAATGAGCAGTTCTTC.